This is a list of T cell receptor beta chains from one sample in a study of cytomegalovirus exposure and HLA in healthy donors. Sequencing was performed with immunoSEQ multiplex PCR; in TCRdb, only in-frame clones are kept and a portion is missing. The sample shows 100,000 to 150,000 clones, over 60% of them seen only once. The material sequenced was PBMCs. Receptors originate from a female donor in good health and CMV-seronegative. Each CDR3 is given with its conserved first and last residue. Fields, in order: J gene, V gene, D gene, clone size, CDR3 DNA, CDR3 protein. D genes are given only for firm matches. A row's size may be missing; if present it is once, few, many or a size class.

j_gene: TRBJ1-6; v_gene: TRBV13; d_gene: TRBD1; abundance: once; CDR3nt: TGTGCCAGCAGCGATAGGATGGGACAGGGAGGGAGCTCCTATAATTCACCCCTCCACTTT; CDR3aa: CASSDRMGQGGSSYNSPLHF
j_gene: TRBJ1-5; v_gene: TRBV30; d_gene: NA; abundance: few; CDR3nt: TGTGCCTGGAGCTTATATAGCAATCAGCCCCAGCATTTT; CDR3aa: CAWSLYSNQPQHF
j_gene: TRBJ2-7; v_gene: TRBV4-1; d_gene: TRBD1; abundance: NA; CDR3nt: TGCGCCAGCAGCCAAGGACAGGGGGACTACGAGCAGTACTTC; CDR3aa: CASSQGQGDYEQYF
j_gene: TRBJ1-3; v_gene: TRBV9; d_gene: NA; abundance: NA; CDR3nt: TGTGCCAGCAGCGGCCAGGGAAACACCATATATTTT; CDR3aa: CASSGQGNTIYF
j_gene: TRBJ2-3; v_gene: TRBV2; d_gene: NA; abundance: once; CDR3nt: TGTGCCAGCACTGCTATGACAGGTGATACGCAGTATTTT; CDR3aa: CASTAMTGDTQYF
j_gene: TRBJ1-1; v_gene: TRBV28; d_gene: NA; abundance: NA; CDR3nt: TGTGCCAGCAGTCAAACAGGGTTCGGAAACACTGAAGCTTTCTTT; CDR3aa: CASSQTGFGNTEAFF
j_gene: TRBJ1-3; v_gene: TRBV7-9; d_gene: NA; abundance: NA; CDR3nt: TGTTCCAGCAGCCGCCAGGGTCTCAACTCTGGAAACACCATATATTTT; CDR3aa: CSSSRQGLNSGNTIYF
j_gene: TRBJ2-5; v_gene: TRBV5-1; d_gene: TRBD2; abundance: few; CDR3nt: TGCGCCAGCAGTACCACTAGCGGGGGGGCGCAGACCCAGTACTTC; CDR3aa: CASSTTSGGAQTQYF
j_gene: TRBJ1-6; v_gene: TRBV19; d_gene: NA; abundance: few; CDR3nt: TGTGCCAGTAGTACCGAGCAGGGGTTTAGTTCACCCCTCCACTTT; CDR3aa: CASSTEQGFSSPLHF
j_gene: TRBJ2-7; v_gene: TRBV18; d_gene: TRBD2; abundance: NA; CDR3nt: TGTGCCAGCTCACCACTGCCCCGGGTAGCGGGGGGACGCTACGAGCAGTACTTC; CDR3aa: CASSPLPRVAGGRYEQYF
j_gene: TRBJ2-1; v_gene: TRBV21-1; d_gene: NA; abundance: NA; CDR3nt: TGTGCAAGGCGGGGCAATGAGCAGTTCTTC; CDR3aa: CARRGNEQFF
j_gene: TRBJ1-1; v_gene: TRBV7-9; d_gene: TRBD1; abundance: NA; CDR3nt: TGTGCCAGCAGCTTTACAGGGGTGAACACTGAAGCTTTCTTT; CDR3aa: CASSFTGVNTEAFF
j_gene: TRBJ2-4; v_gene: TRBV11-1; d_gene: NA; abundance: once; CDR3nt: TGTGCCAGCAGCTCAGATACGGGGAACATTCAGTACTTC; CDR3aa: CASSSDTGNIQYF
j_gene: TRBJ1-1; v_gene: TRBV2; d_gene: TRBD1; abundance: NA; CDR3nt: TGTGCCAGCAGTATAATGACAGGGTTTGAAGCTTTCTTT; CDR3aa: CASSIMTGFEAFF
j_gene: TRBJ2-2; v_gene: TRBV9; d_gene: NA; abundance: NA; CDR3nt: TGTGCCAGCAGCGTACGTTCCAGGGAGAACACCGGGGAGCTGTTTTTT; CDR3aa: CASSVRSRENTGELFF